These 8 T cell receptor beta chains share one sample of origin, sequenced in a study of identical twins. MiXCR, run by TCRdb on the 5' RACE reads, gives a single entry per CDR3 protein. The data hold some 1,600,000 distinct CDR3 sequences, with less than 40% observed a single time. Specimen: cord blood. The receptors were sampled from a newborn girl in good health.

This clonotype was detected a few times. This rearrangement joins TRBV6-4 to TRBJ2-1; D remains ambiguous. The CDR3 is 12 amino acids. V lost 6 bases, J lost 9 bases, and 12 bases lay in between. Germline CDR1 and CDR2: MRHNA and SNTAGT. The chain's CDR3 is CASRPGFIEQFF. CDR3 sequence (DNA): TGTGCCAGCAGACCCGGATTTATTGAGCAGTTCTTC.

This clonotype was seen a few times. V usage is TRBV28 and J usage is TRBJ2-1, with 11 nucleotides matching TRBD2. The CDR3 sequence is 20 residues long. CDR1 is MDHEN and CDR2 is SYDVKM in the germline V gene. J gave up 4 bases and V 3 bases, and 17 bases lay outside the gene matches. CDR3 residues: CASSFPPRVAGGPKYNEQFF. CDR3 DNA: TGTGCCAGCAGTTTTCCCCCTCGGGTAGCGGGAGGGCCGAAATACAATGAGCAGTTCTTC.

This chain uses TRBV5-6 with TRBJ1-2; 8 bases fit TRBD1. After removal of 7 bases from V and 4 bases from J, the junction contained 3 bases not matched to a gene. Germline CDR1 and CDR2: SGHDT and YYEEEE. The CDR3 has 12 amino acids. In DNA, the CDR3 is TGTGCCAGCTTGGACAGGGTCTATGGCTACACCTTC. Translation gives CASLDRVYGYTF.

DNA of the CDR3: TGCAGTGCTAGAGAATTTCCAAACCCCTTCTACGAGCAGTACTTC. Protein: CSAREFPNPFYEQYF. V usage is TRBV20-1 and J usage is TRBJ2-4; unclear D gene. The J call may be mistaken, given a closer DNA end match to TRBJ2-7. Germline V gives CDR1 DFQATT, CDR2 SNEGSKA (reference sequence). The CDR3 is made up of 15 amino acids.

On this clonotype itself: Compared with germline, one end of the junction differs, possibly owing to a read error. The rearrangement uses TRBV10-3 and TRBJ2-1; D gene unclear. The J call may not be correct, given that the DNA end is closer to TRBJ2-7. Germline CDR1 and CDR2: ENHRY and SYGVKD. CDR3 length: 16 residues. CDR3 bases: TGTGCCGTCAGTGATCAGACCCTCAGCTCCTACAATGAGCAGTACTTC. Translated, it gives CAVSDQTLSSYNEQYF.

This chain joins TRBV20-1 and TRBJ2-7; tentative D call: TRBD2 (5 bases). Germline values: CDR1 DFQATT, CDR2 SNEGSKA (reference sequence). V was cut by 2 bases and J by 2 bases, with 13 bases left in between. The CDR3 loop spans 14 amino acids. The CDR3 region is CSARTPPGTYEQYF. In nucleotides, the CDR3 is TGCAGTGCTAGAACCCCGCCGGGGACCTACGAGCAGTACTTC.

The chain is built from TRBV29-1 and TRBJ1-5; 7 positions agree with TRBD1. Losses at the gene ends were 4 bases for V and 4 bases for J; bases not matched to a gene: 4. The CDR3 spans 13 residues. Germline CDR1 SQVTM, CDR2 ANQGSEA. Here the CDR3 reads CSVGRDRNQPQHF. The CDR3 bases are TGCAGCGTTGGCCGGGACAGAAATCAGCCCCAGCATTTT.

CDR3 in amino acids: CASSQVERTGELFF. For the CDR3, the DNA is TGTGCCAGCAGCCAAGTAGAGAGGACCGGGGAGCTGTTTTTT. This sequence joins TRBV4-2 and TRBJ2-2; no clear D. This CDR3 has 14 amino acids. From germline, CDR1 is LGHNA and CDR2 YNFKEQ. V was pared by 1 base and J by 5 bases, with 8 bases between.